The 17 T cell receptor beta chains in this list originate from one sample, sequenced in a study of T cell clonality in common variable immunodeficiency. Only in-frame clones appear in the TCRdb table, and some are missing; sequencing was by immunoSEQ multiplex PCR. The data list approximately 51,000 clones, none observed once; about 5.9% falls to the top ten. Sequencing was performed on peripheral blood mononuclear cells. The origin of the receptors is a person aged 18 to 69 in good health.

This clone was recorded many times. Partial CDR3 DNA: TGTGCCAGCAGCTTGGACAGGGGGGCCAACGTC. Protein product: CASSLDRGANV. The entire CDR3 sequence reads CASSLDRGANVLTF. The rearrangement uses TRBV5-4 and TRBJ2-6; D is possibly TRBD1 (5 bases). The read is 3 residues too short to cover the CDR3 end, so that end is filled in from the germline J gene. V was trimmed by 0 bases and J by 4 bases, leaving 5 bases between them. The CDR3 has 14 residues. The germline gives CDR1 SGHNT, CDR2 YYREEE (reference sequence).

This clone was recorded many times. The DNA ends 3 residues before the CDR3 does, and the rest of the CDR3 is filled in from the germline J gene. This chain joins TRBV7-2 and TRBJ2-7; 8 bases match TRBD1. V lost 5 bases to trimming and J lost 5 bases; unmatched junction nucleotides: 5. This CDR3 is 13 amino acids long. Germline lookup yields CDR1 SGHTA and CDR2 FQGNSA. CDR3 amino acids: CASSTRTGNEQYF. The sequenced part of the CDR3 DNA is TGTGCCAGCAGCACCCGGACAGGGAACGAG.

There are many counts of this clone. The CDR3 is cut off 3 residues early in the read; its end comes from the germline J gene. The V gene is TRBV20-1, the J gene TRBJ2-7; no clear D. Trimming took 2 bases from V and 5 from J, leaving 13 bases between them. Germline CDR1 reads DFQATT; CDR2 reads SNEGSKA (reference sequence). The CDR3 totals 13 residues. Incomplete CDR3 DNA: TGCAGTGCTAGATCGAGTAGCTACCACGAG. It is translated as CSARSSSYHE. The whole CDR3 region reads CSARSSSYHEQYF.

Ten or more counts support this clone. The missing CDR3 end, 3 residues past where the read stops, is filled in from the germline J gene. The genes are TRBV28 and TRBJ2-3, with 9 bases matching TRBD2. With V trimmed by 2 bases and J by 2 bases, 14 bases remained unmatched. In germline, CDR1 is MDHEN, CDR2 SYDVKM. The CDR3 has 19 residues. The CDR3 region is CASSLAPLIGGGVTDTQYF. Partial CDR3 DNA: TGTGCCAGCAGTTTAGCCCCCCTGATTGGCGGGGGGGTCACAGATACG.

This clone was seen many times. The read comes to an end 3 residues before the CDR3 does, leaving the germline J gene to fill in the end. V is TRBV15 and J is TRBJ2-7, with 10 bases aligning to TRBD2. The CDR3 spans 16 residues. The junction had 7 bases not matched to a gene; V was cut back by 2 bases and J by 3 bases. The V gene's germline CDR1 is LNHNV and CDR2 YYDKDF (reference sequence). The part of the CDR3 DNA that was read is TGTGCCACCAGCAGAATAGCGGGGGGTGGTTACTACGAG. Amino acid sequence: CATSRIAGGGYYE. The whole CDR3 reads CATSRIAGGGYYEQYF.

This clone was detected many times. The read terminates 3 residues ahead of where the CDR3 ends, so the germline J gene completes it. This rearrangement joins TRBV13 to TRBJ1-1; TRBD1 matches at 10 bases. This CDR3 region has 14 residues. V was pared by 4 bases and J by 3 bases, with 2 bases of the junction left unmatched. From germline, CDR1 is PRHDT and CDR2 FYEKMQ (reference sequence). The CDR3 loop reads CASSSGTGDTEAFF. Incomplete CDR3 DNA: TGTGCCAGCAGCTCCGGGACAGGGGACACTGAA.

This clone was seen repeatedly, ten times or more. The CDR3: CASQWNSGAVYNEQFF. The covered CDR3 bases are TGCGCCAGCCAATGGAATTCGGGAGCGGTTTACAATGAG. The rearrangement uses TRBV5-1 and TRBJ2-1; the D gene is possibly TRBD2 (6 bases). The CDR3 goes on 3 residues after the read ends, and that part is filled in from the germline J gene. This CDR3 has 16 amino acids. The V end was cut by 7 bases, the J end by 4 bases, with 21 bases between. CDR1 and CDR2 (germline): SGHRS, YFSETQ.

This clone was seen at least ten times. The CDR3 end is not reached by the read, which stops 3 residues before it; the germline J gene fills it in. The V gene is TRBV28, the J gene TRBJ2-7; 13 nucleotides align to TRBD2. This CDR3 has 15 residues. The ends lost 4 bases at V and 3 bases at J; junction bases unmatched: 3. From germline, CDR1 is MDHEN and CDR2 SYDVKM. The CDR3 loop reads CASSWTSGGVYEQYF. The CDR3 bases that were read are TGTGCCAGCAGTTGGACTAGCGGGGGTGTCTACGAG.

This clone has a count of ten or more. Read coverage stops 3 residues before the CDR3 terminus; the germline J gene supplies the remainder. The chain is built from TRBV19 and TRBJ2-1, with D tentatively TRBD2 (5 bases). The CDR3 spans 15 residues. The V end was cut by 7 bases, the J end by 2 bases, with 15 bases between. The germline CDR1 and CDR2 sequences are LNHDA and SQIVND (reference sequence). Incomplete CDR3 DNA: TGTGCCAGTACCGCGGGCAGAAATGCCTACAATGAG. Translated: CASTAGRNAYNE. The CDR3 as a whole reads CASTAGRNAYNEQFF.

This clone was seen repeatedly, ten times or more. The DNA read from the CDR3 is TGCAGCGTTGAGGGAGTAGGGGGCGGGGTCTATAACACTGAA. Translating it yields CSVEGVGGGVYNTE. The whole CDR3 reads CSVEGVGGGVYNTEAFF. V usage is TRBV29-1 and J usage is TRBJ1-1; the match to TRBD1 covers 7 bases. Read coverage stops 3 residues before the CDR3 terminus; the germline J gene supplies the remainder. The length of the CDR3 is 17 residues. The junction had 15 bases not matched to a gene; V was cut back by 3 bases and J by 2 bases. From germline, CDR1 is SQVTM and CDR2 ANQGSEA.

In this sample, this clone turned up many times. The CDR3 loop is CASSPAQGSYGYTF. CDR3 DNA (partial): TGCGCCAGCAGCCCGGCGCAGGGTTCCTATGGC. The rearrangement links TRBV5-1 to TRBJ1-2; a weak D match, TRBD1 (5 bases). The missing CDR3 end, 3 residues past where the read stops, is filled in from the germline J gene. The CDR3 spans 14 residues. V gave up 4 bases and J gave up 4 bases, with 14 bases separating them. CDR1 is SGHRS, CDR2 YFSETQ, per germline.

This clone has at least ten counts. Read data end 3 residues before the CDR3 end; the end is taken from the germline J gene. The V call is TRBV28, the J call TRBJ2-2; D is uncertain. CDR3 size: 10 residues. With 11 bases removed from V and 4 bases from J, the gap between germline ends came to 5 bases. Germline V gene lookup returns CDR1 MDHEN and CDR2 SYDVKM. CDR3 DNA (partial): TGTGCCGCCGGCACCGGGGAG. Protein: CAAGTGE. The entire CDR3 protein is CAAGTGELFF.

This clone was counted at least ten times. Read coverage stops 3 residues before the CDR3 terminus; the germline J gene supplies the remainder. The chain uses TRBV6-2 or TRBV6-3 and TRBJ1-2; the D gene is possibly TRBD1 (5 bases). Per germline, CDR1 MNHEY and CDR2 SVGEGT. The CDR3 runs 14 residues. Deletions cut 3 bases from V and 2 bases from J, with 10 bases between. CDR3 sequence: CASSYSQGNYGYTF. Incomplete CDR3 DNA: TGTGCCAGCAGTTATAGCCAGGGCAACTATGGC.

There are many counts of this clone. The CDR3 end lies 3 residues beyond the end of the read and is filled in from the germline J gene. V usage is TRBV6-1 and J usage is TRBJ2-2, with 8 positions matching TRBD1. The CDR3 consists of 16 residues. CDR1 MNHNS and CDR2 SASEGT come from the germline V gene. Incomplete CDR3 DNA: TGTGCCAGCAGTGATGCAGGGGGCCAAAAAGGAGAAAAG. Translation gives CASSDAGGQKGEK. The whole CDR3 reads CASSDAGGQKGEKLFF.

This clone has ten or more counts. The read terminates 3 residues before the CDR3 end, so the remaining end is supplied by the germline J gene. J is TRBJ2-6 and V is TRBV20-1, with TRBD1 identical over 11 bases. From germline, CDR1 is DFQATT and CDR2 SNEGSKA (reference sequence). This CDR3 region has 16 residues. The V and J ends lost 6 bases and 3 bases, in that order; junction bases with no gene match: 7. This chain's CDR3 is CSASGQGVDGANVLTF. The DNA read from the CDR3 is TGCAGTGCCTCGGGACAGGGGGTGGATGGGGCCAACGTC.

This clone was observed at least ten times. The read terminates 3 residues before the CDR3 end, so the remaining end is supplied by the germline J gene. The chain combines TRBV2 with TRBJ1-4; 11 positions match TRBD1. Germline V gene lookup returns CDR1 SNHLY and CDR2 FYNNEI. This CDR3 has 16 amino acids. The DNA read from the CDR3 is TGTGCCAGCACCTGGTCTGGACAGGGGGCAGGATCACCA. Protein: CASTWSGQGAGSP. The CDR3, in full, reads CASTWSGQGAGSPLFF.

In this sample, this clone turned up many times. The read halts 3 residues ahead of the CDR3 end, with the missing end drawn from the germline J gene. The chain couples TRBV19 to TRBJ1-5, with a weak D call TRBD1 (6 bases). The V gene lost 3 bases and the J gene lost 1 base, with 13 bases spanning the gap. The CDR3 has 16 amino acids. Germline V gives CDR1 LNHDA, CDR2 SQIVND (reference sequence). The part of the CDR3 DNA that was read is TGTGCCAGTAGTATGTCGGACAGTTACAGCAATCAGCCC. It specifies CASSMSDSYSNQP. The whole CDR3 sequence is CASSMSDSYSNQPQHF.